This T cell receptor (beta chain) was retrieved from a study of identical twins. TCRdb re-derived calls from the 5' RACE reads in MiXCR, one entry per CDR3 protein. Among 690,000 or so distinct CDR3 sequences listed, under 9% were seen once. In its sample, this clonotype was seen a few times. The CDR3 loop spans 16 amino acids. Germline CDR1 and CDR2: DFQATT and SNEGSKA (reference sequence). With 0 bases clipped from V and 6 bases from J, the junction kept 11 bases outside the gene matches. These data also formed part of another study, on yellow fever vaccine responses in identical twins.

V is TRBV20-1 and J is TRBJ2-1; 7 bases map to TRBD2. The clonotype originates from a woman under 30 in good health. The sequenced material came from PBMCs. The CDR3 DNA is TGCAGTGCTAGAGATGTGTTGGGGGGGGAAAGCAATGAGCAGTTCTTC. This gives the protein CSARDVLGGESNEQFF.